This TCR beta chain was sequenced during a study of blood T cell repertoires in COVID-19. About the research overall: Samples representing acute and convalescent COVID-19 were sourced from the United States, Italy and Spain. PBMCs, B-cell-depleted T cells, or T cells provided the cDNA or gDNA that made up the material.

V was pared by 6 bases and J by 4 bases, with 13 bases between. The CDR3 is 15 amino acids. In germline, CDR1 is MNHEY, CDR2 SMNVEV (reference sequence). Sequenced by immunoSEQ multiplex PCR; TCRdb stores in-frame clones only, minus some. The table includes 350,000 or so clones, about 90% detected once. Cohorts were determined from participant-reported clinical history. A case of COVID-19 had been met by exposed participants within 2 weeks before study entry. The chain employs TRBV27 and TRBJ1-6; D unresolved. Sequences were obtained from PBMCs or T cells enriched from blood (not recorded which). The sequence came from a woman aged 30 to 39 who had been exposed to COVID-19. The CDR3 reads CASRGSGSYNSPLHF. The CDR3 DNA reads TGTGCCAGCAGGGGATCGGGATCTTATAATTCACCCCTCCACTTT.